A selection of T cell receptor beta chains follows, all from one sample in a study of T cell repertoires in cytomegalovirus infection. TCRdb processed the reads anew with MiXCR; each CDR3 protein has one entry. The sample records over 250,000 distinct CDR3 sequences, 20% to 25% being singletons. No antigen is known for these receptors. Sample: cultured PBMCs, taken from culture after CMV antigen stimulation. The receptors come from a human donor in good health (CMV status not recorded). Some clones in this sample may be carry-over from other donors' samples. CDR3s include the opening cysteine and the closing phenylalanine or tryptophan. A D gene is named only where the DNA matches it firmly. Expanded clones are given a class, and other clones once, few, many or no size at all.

cdr3_aa: CSAQEIARDLNTGELFF
cdr3_nt: TGCAGTGCTCAGGAGATTGCTAGGGACTTAAACACCGGGGAGCTGTTTTTT
v_call: TRBV20-1
clone_size: .
d_call: .
j_call: TRBJ2-2

cdr3_aa: CSVNALEGKTQYF
cdr3_nt: TGCAGCGTTAACGCCTTAGAGGGAAAGACCCAGTACTTC
v_call: TRBV29-1
clone_size: .
d_call: .
j_call: TRBJ2-5

cdr3_aa: CASSQDVQGWEPQHF
cdr3_nt: TGCGCCAGCAGCCAAGATGTCCAGGGGTGGGAGCCCCAGCATTTT
v_call: TRBV4-1
clone_size: few
d_call: .
j_call: TRBJ1-5

cdr3_aa: CASSFGLAGVGELFF
cdr3_nt: TGTGCCAGCAGCTTTGGACTAGCGGGAGTCGGGGAGCTGTTTTTT
v_call: TRBV7-6
clone_size: many
d_call: TRBD2
j_call: TRBJ2-2

cdr3_aa: CASYRGTGTNEKLFF
cdr3_nt: TGTGCCAGCTACAGGGGAACTGGAACTAATGAAAAACTGTTTTTT
v_call: TRBV2
clone_size: .
d_call: TRBD1
j_call: TRBJ1-4

cdr3_aa: CASSLAAGVVYNEQFF
cdr3_nt: TGTGCCAGCAGCTTAGCAGCGGGAGTAGTCTACAATGAGCAGTTCTTC
v_call: TRBV7-2
clone_size: many
d_call: TRBD2
j_call: TRBJ2-1

cdr3_aa: CASRTPGADYGYTF
cdr3_nt: TGTGCCAGCAGAACCCCTGGGGCGGACTATGGCTACACCTTC
v_call: TRBV12-3/TRBV12-4
clone_size: .
d_call: .
j_call: TRBJ1-2

cdr3_aa: CASTPISNNEQFF
cdr3_nt: TGTGCCAGCACCCCAATCTCGAACAATGAGCAGTTCTTC
v_call: TRBV6-1
clone_size: .
d_call: .
j_call: TRBJ2-1

cdr3_aa: CASSTTSVEQFF
cdr3_nt: TGTGCCAGCAGTACAACTAGCGTTGAGCAGTTCTTC
v_call: TRBV12-3/TRBV12-4
clone_size: .
d_call: TRBD2
j_call: TRBJ2-1

cdr3_aa: CASSRDSSGNTIYF
cdr3_nt: TGTGCCAGCTCACGGGACAGCTCTGGAAACACCATATATTTT
v_call: TRBV18
clone_size: many
d_call: TRBD1
j_call: TRBJ1-3

cdr3_aa: CASSILGRAANEQFF
cdr3_nt: TGTGCCAGTAGTATTCTCGGGAGGGCGGCCAATGAGCAGTTCTTC
v_call: TRBV19
clone_size: .
d_call: TRBD2
j_call: TRBJ2-1

cdr3_aa: CSVQRDINSGANVLTF
cdr3_nt: TGCAGCGTTCAACGGGACATAAACTCTGGGGCCAACGTCCTGACTTTC
v_call: TRBV29-1
clone_size: .
d_call: .
j_call: TRBJ2-6

cdr3_aa: CASSVGTGTEETQYF
cdr3_nt: TGTGCCAGCAGCGTAGGGACCGGGACAGAGGAGACCCAGTACTTC
v_call: TRBV9
clone_size: .
d_call: TRBD1
j_call: TRBJ2-5

cdr3_aa: CASERGGRGANEQFF
cdr3_nt: TGTGCCAGCGAACGAGGGGGTCGGGGGGCGAATGAGCAGTTCTTC
v_call: TRBV7-2
clone_size: many
d_call: .
j_call: TRBJ2-1

cdr3_aa: CASSMRARAFF
cdr3_nt: TGTGCCAGCAGCATGCGCGCGAGAGCTTTCTTT
v_call: TRBV28
clone_size: .
d_call: .
j_call: TRBJ1-1

cdr3_aa: CASSWASHGELFF
cdr3_nt: TGTGCCAGCTCCTGGGCTAGCCACGGGGAGCTGTTTTTT
v_call: TRBV7-2
clone_size: many
d_call: .
j_call: TRBJ2-2

cdr3_aa: CASSLYLETGETQYF
cdr3_nt: TGTGCCAGCAGCTTATACTTGGAAACCGGGGAGACCCAGTACTTC
v_call: TRBV7-9
clone_size: few
d_call: .
j_call: TRBJ2-5

cdr3_aa: CASSYLGQGLFPDTQYF
cdr3_nt: TGTGCCAGCAGTTACCTAGGACAGGGTCTTTTCCCAGATACGCAGTATTTT
v_call: TRBV6-6
clone_size: .
d_call: TRBD1
j_call: TRBJ2-3

cdr3_aa: CASRHGQGSYEQYF
cdr3_nt: TGTGCCAGCAGACACGGACAGGGGTCCTACGAGCAGTACTTC
v_call: TRBV12-3/TRBV12-4
clone_size: many
d_call: TRBD1
j_call: TRBJ2-7

cdr3_aa: CATTGGFYNEQFF
cdr3_nt: TGTGCCACCACGGGAGGGTTCTACAATGAGCAGTTCTTC
v_call: TRBV24-1
clone_size: .
d_call: TRBD2
j_call: TRBJ2-1

cdr3_aa: CASSEGGVTDTQYF
cdr3_nt: TGTGCCAGCAGTGAAGGAGGGGTGACAGATACGCAGTATTTT
v_call: TRBV6-1
clone_size: few
d_call: .
j_call: TRBJ2-3

cdr3_aa: CASSSTGGYGYNEQFF
cdr3_nt: TGTGCCAGCAGCTCGACAGGGGGCTACGGATACAATGAGCAGTTCTTC
v_call: TRBV7-6
clone_size: many
d_call: TRBD1
j_call: TRBJ2-1

cdr3_aa: CATSREYGSNNEQFF
cdr3_nt: TGTGCCACCAGCAGAGAATATGGGTCCAACAATGAGCAGTTCTTC
v_call: TRBV15
clone_size: few
d_call: .
j_call: TRBJ2-1

cdr3_aa: CASALREYEQYF
cdr3_nt: TGTGCCAGCGCTCTTCGGGAGTACGAGCAGTACTTC
v_call: TRBV6-2/TRBV6-3
clone_size: many
d_call: .
j_call: TRBJ2-7

cdr3_aa: CSVEQGLGTDTQYF
cdr3_nt: TGCAGCGTTGAACAGGGCTTGGGCACAGATACGCAGTATTTT
v_call: TRBV29-1
clone_size: few
d_call: .
j_call: TRBJ2-3

cdr3_aa: CASRRQQGGNEQFF
cdr3_nt: TGTGCCAGCAGGAGACAACAGGGTGGGAATGAGCAGTTCTTC
v_call: TRBV7-4
clone_size: .
d_call: .
j_call: TRBJ2-1

cdr3_aa: CAISDSGLADPGETQYF
cdr3_nt: TGTGCCATCAGTGACTCTGGACTAGCGGATCCGGGGGAGACCCAGTACTTC
v_call: TRBV10-3
clone_size: few
d_call: TRBD2
j_call: TRBJ2-5

cdr3_aa: CAISEYQTGTPQHF
cdr3_nt: TGTGCCATCAGTGAATACCAAACAGGGACGCCCCAGCATTTT
v_call: TRBV10-3
clone_size: .
d_call: .
j_call: TRBJ1-5

cdr3_aa: CASSSITNQPQHF
cdr3_nt: TGTGCCAGCAGCTCCATAACGAATCAGCCCCAGCATTTT
v_call: TRBV28
clone_size: .
d_call: .
j_call: TRBJ1-5

cdr3_aa: CASSPFSLTVLGEAFF
cdr3_nt: TGTGCCAGCAGCCCTTTTTCACTTACAGTCCTCGGGGAAGCTTTCTTT
v_call: TRBV7-2
clone_size: many
d_call: .
j_call: TRBJ1-1

cdr3_aa: CASGTSGSITGEQFF
cdr3_nt: TGTGCCAGCGGGACTAGCGGGAGTATTACTGGAGAGCAGTTCTTC
v_call: TRBV28
clone_size: .
d_call: TRBD2
j_call: TRBJ2-1

cdr3_aa: CASTPFGFYGYTF
cdr3_nt: TGTGCCAGCACCCCTTTTGGGTTCTATGGCTACACCTTC
v_call: TRBV7-2
clone_size: many
d_call: .
j_call: TRBJ1-2

cdr3_aa: CASSPLDRDTQYF
cdr3_nt: TGTGCCAGCTCACCATTGGATAGAGATACGCAGTATTTT
v_call: TRBV18
clone_size: .
d_call: .
j_call: TRBJ2-3

cdr3_aa: CASSSQGPGNQPQHF
cdr3_nt: TGTGCCAGCAGCTCACAGGGTCCGGGCAATCAGCCCCAGCATTTT
v_call: TRBV12-3/TRBV12-4
clone_size: .
d_call: .
j_call: TRBJ1-5